What follows are 5 T cell receptor beta chains derived from one specimen sequenced in a study of T cell responses to AZD1222 COVID-19 vaccine. Using immunoSEQ multiplex PCR, the repertoire was profiled, and TCRdb retains in-frame clones only, with some absent. There are about 99,000 clones in the sample; 87% occur only once, and approximately 2.9% lies in the top ten. The sample here was peripheral blood, taken on day 0 of AZD1222 vaccination. These receptors all stem from an adult in good health.

A single count supports this clone. This chain uses TRBV2 with TRBJ1-1, with D possibly matching TRBD1 (5 bases). The CDR3 spans 12 residues. V shed 8 bases and J shed 6 bases, with 13 bases lying between them. CDR1 is SNHLY and CDR2 is FYNNEI in the germline V gene. CDR3 region: CASRLAGAEAFF. CDR3 nucleotides: TGTGCCAGCCGACTGGCGGGGGCTGAAGCTTTCTTT.

The chain combines TRBV9 with TRBJ2-1; TRBD2 is a possible D gene (6 bases). Per the germline V gene, CDR1 is SGDLS and CDR2 is YYNGEE. CDR3 size: 14 residues. V was shortened by 3 bases and J by 7 bases, with 14 bases between the two germline ends. DNA for the CDR3: TGTGCCAGCAGCGCCCGGGACTTTATGAATGAGCAGTTCTTC. This codes for CASSARDFMNEQFF.

The table lists this clone with a few counts. The chain combines TRBV7-2 with TRBJ1-2; D may be TRBD1 (5 bases). The germline V gene encodes CDR1 SGHTA and CDR2 FQGNSA. The CDR3 totals 16 residues. Trimming shortened V by 6 bases and J by 5 bases, and 22 bases separated the two germline ends. The CDR3 region is CASRPGGTGLIYGYTF. CDR3 DNA: TGTGCCAGCAGACCTGGGGGGACGGGCCTCATATATGGCTACACCTTC.

The gene calls are TRBV7-2 and TRBJ1-2, with a weak D call TRBD1 (6 bases). Germline assignment: CDR1 SGHTA and CDR2 FQGNSA. The V end lost 0 bases, the J end lost 8 bases, and 10 bases lay between the germline ends. The CDR3 extends over 13 amino acids. The CDR3 protein is CASSLAQGGGYTF. The CDR3 DNA reads TGTGCCAGCAGCTTAGCACAGGGCGGAGGCTACACCTTC.

The chain combines TRBV11-2 with TRBJ2-7; D is uncertain. Germline CDR1 SGHAT, CDR2 FQNNGV. V lost 0 bases, J lost 3 bases, and 12 bases lay in between. The CDR3 consists of 15 residues. The DNA of the CDR3 is TGTGCCAGCAGCTTAGATCGTTTAGCAGGCTACGAGCAGTACGTC. Its protein is CASSLDRLAGYEQYV.